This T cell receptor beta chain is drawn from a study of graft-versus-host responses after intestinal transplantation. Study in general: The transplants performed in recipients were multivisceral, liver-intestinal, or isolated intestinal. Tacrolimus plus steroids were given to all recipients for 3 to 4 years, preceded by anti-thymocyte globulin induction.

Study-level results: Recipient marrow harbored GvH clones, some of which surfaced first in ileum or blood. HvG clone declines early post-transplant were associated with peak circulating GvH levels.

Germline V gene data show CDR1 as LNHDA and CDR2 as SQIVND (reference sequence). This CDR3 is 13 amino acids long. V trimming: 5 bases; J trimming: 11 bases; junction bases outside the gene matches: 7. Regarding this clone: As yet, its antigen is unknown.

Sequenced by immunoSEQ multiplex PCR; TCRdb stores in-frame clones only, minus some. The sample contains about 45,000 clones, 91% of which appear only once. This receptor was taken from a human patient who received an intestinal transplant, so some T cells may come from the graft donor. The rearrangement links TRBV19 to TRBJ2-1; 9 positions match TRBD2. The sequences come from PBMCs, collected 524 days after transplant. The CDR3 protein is CASSPIAGEKQFF. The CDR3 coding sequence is TGTGCCAGTAGTCCAATAGCGGGAGAGAAGCAGTTCTTC.